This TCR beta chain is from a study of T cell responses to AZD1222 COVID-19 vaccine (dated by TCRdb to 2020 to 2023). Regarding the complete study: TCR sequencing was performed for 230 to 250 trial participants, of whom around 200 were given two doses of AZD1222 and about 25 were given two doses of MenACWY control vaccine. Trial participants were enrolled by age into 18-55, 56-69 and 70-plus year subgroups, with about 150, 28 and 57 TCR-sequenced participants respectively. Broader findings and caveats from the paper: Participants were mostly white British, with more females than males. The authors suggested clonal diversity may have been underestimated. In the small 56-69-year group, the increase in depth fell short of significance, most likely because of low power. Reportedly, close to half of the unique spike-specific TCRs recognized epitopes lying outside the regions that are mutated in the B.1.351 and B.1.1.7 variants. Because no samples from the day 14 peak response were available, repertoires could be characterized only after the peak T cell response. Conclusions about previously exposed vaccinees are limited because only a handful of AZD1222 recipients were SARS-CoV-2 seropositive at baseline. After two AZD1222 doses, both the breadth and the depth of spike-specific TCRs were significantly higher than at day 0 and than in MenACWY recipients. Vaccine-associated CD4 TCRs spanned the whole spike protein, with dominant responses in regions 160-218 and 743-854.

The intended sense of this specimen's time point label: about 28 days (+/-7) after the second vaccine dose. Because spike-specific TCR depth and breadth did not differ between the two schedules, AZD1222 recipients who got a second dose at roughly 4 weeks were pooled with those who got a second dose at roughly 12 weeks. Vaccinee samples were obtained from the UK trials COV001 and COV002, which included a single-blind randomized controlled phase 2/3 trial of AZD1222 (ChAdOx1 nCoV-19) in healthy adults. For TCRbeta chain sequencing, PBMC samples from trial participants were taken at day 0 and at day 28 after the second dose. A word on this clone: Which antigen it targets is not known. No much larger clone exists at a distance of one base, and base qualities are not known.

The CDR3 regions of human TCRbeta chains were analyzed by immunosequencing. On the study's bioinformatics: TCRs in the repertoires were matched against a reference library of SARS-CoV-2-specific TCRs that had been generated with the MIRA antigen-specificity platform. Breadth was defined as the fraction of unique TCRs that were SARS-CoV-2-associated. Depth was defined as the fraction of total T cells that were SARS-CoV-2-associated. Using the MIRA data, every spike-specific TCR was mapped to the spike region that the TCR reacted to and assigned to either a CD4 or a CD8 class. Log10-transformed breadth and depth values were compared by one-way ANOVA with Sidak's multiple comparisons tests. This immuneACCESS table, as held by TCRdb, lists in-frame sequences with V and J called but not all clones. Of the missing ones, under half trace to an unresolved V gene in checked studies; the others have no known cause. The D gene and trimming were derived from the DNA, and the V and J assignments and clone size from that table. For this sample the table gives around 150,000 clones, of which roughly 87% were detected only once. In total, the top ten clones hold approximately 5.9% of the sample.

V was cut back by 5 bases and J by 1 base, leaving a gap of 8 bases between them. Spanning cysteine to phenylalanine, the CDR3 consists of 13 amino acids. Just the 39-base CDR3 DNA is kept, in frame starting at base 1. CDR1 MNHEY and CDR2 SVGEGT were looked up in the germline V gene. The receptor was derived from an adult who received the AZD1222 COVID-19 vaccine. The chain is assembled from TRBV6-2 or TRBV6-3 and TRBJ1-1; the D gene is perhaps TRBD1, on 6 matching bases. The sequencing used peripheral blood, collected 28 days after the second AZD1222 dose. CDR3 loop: CASSEGQNTEAFF. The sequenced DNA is TGTGCCAGCAGTGAGGGACAGAACACTGAAGCTTTCTTT.